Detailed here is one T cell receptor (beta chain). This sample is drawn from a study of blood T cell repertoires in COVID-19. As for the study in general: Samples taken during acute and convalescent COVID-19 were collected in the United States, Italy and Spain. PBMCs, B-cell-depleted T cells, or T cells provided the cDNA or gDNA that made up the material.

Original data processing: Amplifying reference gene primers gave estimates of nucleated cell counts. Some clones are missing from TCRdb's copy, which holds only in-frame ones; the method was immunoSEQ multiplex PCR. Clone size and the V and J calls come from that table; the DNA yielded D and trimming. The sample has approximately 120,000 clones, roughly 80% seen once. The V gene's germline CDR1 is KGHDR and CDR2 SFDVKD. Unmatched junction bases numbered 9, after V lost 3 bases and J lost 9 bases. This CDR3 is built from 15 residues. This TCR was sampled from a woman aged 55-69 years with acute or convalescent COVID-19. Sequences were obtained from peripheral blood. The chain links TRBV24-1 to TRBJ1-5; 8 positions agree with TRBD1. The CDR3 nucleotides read TGTGCCACCAGTGATCCCCGACAGGGGCTAGCGCCCCAGCATTTT. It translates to CATSDPRQGLAPQHF.